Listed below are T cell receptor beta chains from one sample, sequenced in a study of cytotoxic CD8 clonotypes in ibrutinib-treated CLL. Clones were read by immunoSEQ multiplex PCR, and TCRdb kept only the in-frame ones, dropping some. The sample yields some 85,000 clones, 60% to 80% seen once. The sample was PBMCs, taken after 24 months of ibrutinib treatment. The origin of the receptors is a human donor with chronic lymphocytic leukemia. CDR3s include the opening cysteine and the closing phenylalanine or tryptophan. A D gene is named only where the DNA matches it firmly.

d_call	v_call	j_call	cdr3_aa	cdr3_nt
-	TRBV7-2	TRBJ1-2	CASSLAEGSHYGYTF	TGTGCCAGCAGCTTAGCCGAGGGGTCGCACTATGGCTACACCTTC
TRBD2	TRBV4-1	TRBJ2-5	CASSPRPAGVEETQYF	TGCGCCAGCAGCCCGCGACCAGCGGGAGTTGAAGAGACCCAGTACTTC
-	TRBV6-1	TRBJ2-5	CASRQVTQETQYF	TGTGCCAGCAGACAGGTGACCCAAGAGACCCAGTACTTC
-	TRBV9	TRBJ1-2	CASSTPRTENYGYTF	TGTGCCAGCAGCACCCCTAGGACTGAAAACTATGGCTACACCTTC
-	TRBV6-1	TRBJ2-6	CASSEYFPSSGANVLTF	TGTGCCAGCAGTGAATATTTCCCGAGCTCTGGGGCCAACGTCCTGACTTTC
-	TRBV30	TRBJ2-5	CAWSRQKETQYF	TGTGCCTGGAGTCGGCAAAAAGAGACCCAGTACTTC
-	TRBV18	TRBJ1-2	CASSPPQFQRGEGYTF	TGTGCCAGCTCACCACCGCAATTTCAGAGAGGCGAGGGCTACACCTTC
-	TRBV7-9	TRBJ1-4	CASSLAAANEKLFF	TGTGCCAGCAGCTTAGCGGCGGCCAATGAAAAACTGTTTTTT
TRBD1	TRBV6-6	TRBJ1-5	CASSPSRQGVQPQHF	TGTGCCAGCAGTCCGTCTAGACAGGGGGTCCAGCCCCAGCATTTT
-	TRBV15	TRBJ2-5	CATSRIGVGQETQYF	TGTGCCACCAGCAGAATTGGCGTCGGCCAAGAGACCCAGTACTTC
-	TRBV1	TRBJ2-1	CTSSLAANFYNEQFF	TGCACCAGCAGTCTAGCGGCAAATTTCTACAATGAGCAGTTCTTC
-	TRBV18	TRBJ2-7	CASSSGTSSYEQYF	TGTGCCAGCTCATCTGGGACTTCCTCCTACGAGCAGTACTTC
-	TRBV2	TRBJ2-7	CASSPITIVTYSYEQYF	TGTGCCAGCAGTCCGATCACGATTGTTACTTACTCCTACGAGCAGTACTTC
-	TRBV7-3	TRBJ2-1	CASSLRGGEGVGYNEQFF	TGTGCCAGCAGCCTAAGAGGGGGAGAGGGAGTTGGCTACAATGAGCAGTTCTTC